The TCR beta chain described here comes from a study of T cell repertoires in cytomegalovirus infection. Turning to the study itself: Well-studied HLA-B-restricted epitopes and recently identified HLA-C-restricted epitopes of CMV were both used in the study. Indications of both CMV infection and matching HLA type were provided by public TCR beta signatures.

TCRdb re-derived calls from the reads in MiXCR, one entry per CDR3 protein. Of roughly 70,000 distinct CDR3 sequences detected, roughly 20% appear once; the ten largest clones hold roughly 63%. Germline V CDR1 and CDR2: SEHNR, FQNEAQ (reference sequence). CDR3 size: 16 residues. V shed 2 bases and J shed 0 bases, with 10 bases lying between them. Points from the study as a whole: It was HLA-C-restricted CMV-specific TCR beta clonotypes that dominated the response ex vivo.

This clonotype has only a few counts. Its antigen is not known. V gene TRBV7-9 combines with J gene TRBJ2-2; D gene unclear. This TCR was sampled from a human donor in good health (CMV status not recorded). Some clones in this sample may be carry-over from other donors' samples. Here the sequenced sample was CD8+ T cells from cultured PBMCs, taken from culture after CMV antigen stimulation. The CDR3 loop reads CASSLMSPANTGELFF. In nucleotides, the CDR3 is TGTGCCAGCAGCTTAATGAGCCCCGCGAACACCGGGGAGCTGTTTTTT.